The 21 T cell receptor beta chains reported below all come from one sample, sequenced in a study of cytomegalovirus exposure and HLA in healthy donors. A multiplex PCR was run with 60 Vbeta primers and 13 Jbeta primers. Method: immunoSEQ multiplex PCR; TCRdb's copy keeps in-frame clones and lacks some. The sample holds about 190,000 clones, around 75% seen once. Specimen: PBMCs. These receptors all come from a woman between 50 and 59 years old in good health and CMV-seronegative.

This clone was found a few times. V and J are TRBV4-3 and TRBJ1-1; D gene ambiguous. CDR1 is LGHNA, CDR2 YSLEER, per germline. This CDR3 has 15 amino acids. Trimming removed 4 bases from V and 1 base from J, with 13 bases in between. This CDR3 reads CASSLIGYGNTEAFF. Written as DNA, the CDR3 is TGCGCCAGCAGCCTAATCGGGTATGGGAACACTGAAGCTTTCTTT.

V usage is TRBV11-1 and J usage is TRBJ1-5; D is perhaps TRBD1 (5 bases). Germline CDR1 is SGHAT and CDR2 is FQDESV (reference sequence). With 1 base removed from V and 5 bases from J, the gap between germline ends came to 6 bases. This CDR3 comprises 13 residues. The CDR3, as DNA: TGTGCCAGCAGCTTAGGACAGTATCAGCCCCAGCATTTT. This translates into CASSLGQYQPQHF. Combining the CDR3 with reference TRBV11-1 and TRBJ1-5 gives the whole variable domain EAEVAQSPRYKITEKSQAVAFWCDPISGHATLYWYRQILGQGPELLVQFQDESVVDDSQLPKDRFSAERLKGVDSTLKIQPAELGDSAMYLCASSLGQYQPQHFGDGTRLSIL.

This clone was seen more than once but under ten times. The chain joins TRBV5-5 to TRBJ2-6; no reliable D call. The CDR3 covers 15 residues. Germline V gene data show CDR1 as SGHKS and CDR2 as YYEKEE (reference sequence). V lost 1 base to trimming and J lost 0 bases, with 5 bases between them. For the CDR3, the DNA is TGTGCCAGCAGCTTGACAGACTCTGGGGCCAACGTCCTGACTTTC. This translates into CASSLTDSGANVLTF.

CDR3 coding DNA: TGTGCCAGGGGTCGGCGGGCTTCGGCACACGATTCACCCCTCCACTTT. Residues: CARGRRASAHDSPLHF. The chain is built from TRBV5-3 and TRBJ1-6, with unresolved D. TRBV5-3 is an ORF, with its function uncertain. V dropped 8 bases and J dropped 8 bases, with 23 bases sitting between them. This CDR3 spans 16 amino acids.

The chain combines TRBV19 with TRBJ1-3; TRBD1 matches at 11 bases. Germline V lookup: CDR1 LNHDA, CDR2 SQIVND (reference sequence). With 7 bases clipped from V and 3 bases from J, the junction kept 8 bases outside the gene matches. The CDR3 extends over 16 amino acids. CDR3 protein: CASTPGQGGFGNTIYF. DNA for the CDR3: TGTGCCAGTACCCCGGGACAGGGGGGTTTTGGAAACACCATATATTTT.

This chain links TRBV7-9 with TRBJ1-5; D uncertain. Germline V gene data show CDR1 as SEHNR and CDR2 as FQNEAQ (reference sequence). The CDR3 has 15 amino acids. V was pared by 5 bases and J by 4 bases, with 15 bases between. The CDR3 sequence: CASSPSAGPNQPQHF. As DNA, the CDR3 is TGTGCCAGCAGCCCTAGCGCCGGGCCTAATCAGCCCCAGCATTTT.

The V call is TRBV7-6, the J call TRBJ1-4; 7 bases agree with TRBD1. After removal of 5 bases from V and 1 base from J, the junction contained 4 bases not matched to a gene. CDR3 length equals 15 residues. Germline CDR1 is SGHVS and CDR2 is FNYEAQ. CDR3 region: CASSPYRGTNEKLFF. The CDR3 coding sequence is TGTGCCAGCAGCCCGTACAGGGGAACTAATGAAAAACTGTTTTTT.

The rearrangement joins TRBV7-2 to TRBJ2-1; 9 bases match TRBD2. Germline V gene lookup returns CDR1 SGHTA and CDR2 FQGNSA. The V and J ends lost 5 bases and 0 bases, in that order; junction bases with no gene match: 2. The CDR3 totals 15 residues. The CDR3 coding sequence is TGTGCCAGCAGCACTAGCGGGCGCTCCTACAATGAGCAGTTCTTC. Its translation: CASSTSGRSYNEQFF.

V gene TRBV5-1 combines with J gene TRBJ2-1, with 10 bases aligning to TRBD1. Germline lookup yields CDR1 SGHRS and CDR2 YFSETQ. Trimming cost V 0 bases and J 8 bases; bases outside gene matches: 2. This CDR3 is 14 amino acids long. The CDR3 spells CASSLVGQGDEQFF. CDR3 nucleotides: TGCGCCAGCAGCTTGGTAGGACAGGGGGATGAGCAGTTCTTC.

This clone was observed a handful of times. The rearrangement links TRBV7-9 to TRBJ1-1; no definite D call. With 4 bases removed from V and 1 base from J, the gap between germline ends came to 13 bases. CDR1 and CDR2 from the germline V gene are SEHNR and FQNEAQ (reference sequence). This CDR3 is 15 amino acids long. The CDR3 sequence: CASSSAAAKNTEAFF. CDR3 bases: TGTGCCAGCAGCTCGGCGGCGGCAAAGAACACTGAAGCTTTCTTT.

The chain links TRBV5-4 to TRBJ2-7, with 8 bases that match TRBD2. This CDR3 region has 18 residues. Unmatched junction bases numbered 15, after V lost 4 bases and J lost 0 bases. Germline V CDR1 and CDR2: SGHNT, YYREEE (reference sequence). CDR3 residues: CASSPGSSGAKSSYEQYF. The CDR3 DNA sequence: TGTGCCAGCAGCCCTGGTAGTAGCGGGGCCAAAAGCTCCTACGAGCAGTACTTC.

V usage is TRBV7-2 and J usage is TRBJ1-1; a possible D gene is TRBD1 (6 bases). The CDR3 covers 15 residues. V gave up 6 bases and J gave up 0 bases, with 14 bases separating them. Per germline, CDR1 SGHTA and CDR2 FQGNSA. In nucleotides, the CDR3 is TGTGCCAGCAGTCATACTGGACAGTTGAACACTGAAGCTTTCTTT. This encodes CASSHTGQLNTEAFF.

The gene calls are TRBV2 and TRBJ2-2; weak D call: TRBD2 (5 bases). Germline V gives CDR1 SNHLY, CDR2 FYNNEI. V was shortened by 6 bases and J by 1 base, with 9 bases between the two germline ends. The length of the CDR3 is 14 residues. The CDR3 nucleotides are TGTGCCAGCAGAGAGGGCGAGAACACCGGGGAGCTGTTTTTT. Its protein is CASREGENTGELFF.

This sequence joins TRBV5-1 and TRBJ1-1; TRBD1 matches 7 bases. Germline V lookup: CDR1 SGHRS, CDR2 YFSETQ. V shed 3 bases and J 1 base; nucleotides not matched to a gene: 9. This CDR3 has 16 amino acids. The CDR3 protein is CASSSGDRLPNTEAFF. In DNA, the CDR3 is TGCGCCAGCAGCTCCGGGGACAGACTACCGAACACTGAAGCTTTCTTT. Full variable domain (missing parts from reference TRBV5-1 and TRBJ1-1): KAGVTQTPRYLIKTRGQQVTLSCSPISGHRSVSWYQQTPGQGLQFLFEYFSETQRNKGNFPGRFSGRQFSNSRSEMNVSTLELGDSALYLCASSSGDRLPNTEAFFGQGTRLTVV.

The J gene is TRBJ1-3, the V gene TRBV30; tentatively, D is TRBD1 (5 bases). This CDR3 has 15 amino acids. V was cut by 0 bases and J by 1 base, with 10 bases left in between. CDR1 GTSNPN and CDR2 SVGIG come from the germline V gene (reference sequence). The DNA for the CDR3 is TGTGCCTGGAGTGTAGGAGCAGGGTCTGGAAACACCATATATTTT. This codes for CAWSVGAGSGNTIYF.

This clone was seen only once. CDR3 coding DNA: TGTGCCAGCGGGCAAGTCGGTGGAAACACCATATATTTT. It yields the protein CASGQVGGNTIYF. The V gene is TRBV27, the J gene TRBJ1-3; no clear D gene. Trimming shortened V by 8 bases and J by 3 bases, and 11 bases separated the two germline ends. The CDR3 length is 13 residues. CDR1 is MNHEY, CDR2 SMNVEV, per germline (reference sequence).

This clone showed up just a few times. V is TRBV28 and J is TRBJ2-7, with TRBD2 matching 9 bases. Germline V lookup: CDR1 MDHEN, CDR2 SYDVKM. Trimming cost V 3 bases and J 1 base; bases outside gene matches: 1. The CDR3 loop spans 14 amino acids. DNA for the CDR3: TGTGCCAGCAGTTTGGGACTAGCTTCCTACGAGCAGTACTTC. Translation gives CASSLGLASYEQYF.

The rearrangement links TRBV11-2 to TRBJ1-1; unclear D gene. The CDR3 loop spans 13 amino acids. Trimming pared 3 bases from V and 3 bases from J, leaving 8 bases between. Germline CDR1 SGHAT, CDR2 FQNNGV. The CDR3 protein is CASSFNRDTEAFF. Written as DNA, the CDR3 is TGTGCCAGCAGCTTTAATCGGGACACTGAAGCTTTCTTT.

The chain uses TRBV7-9 and TRBJ2-2, with D perhaps matching TRBD1 (6 bases). The CDR3 is made up of 13 amino acids. Between the trimmed V and J ends, which lost 9 bases and 4 bases, there was a span of 12 bases. Germline CDR1 SEHNR, CDR2 FQNEAQ (reference sequence). The CDR3 region is CARDRSATGELFF. The CDR3 region has the DNA TGTGCCAGAGACAGGTCGGCCACCGGGGAGCTGTTTTTT.

The J gene is TRBJ2-1, the V gene TRBV2; the D is unclear. The CDR3 spans 15 residues. The ends were cut back, 4 bases at V and 0 bases at J, with 10 bases in the middle. Germline V gives CDR1 SNHLY, CDR2 FYNNEI. CDR3 region: CASSVNNLSYNEQFF. The CDR3 DNA reads as TGTGCCAGCAGTGTTAATAATCTCTCCTACAATGAGCAGTTCTTC.

The chain carries TRBV5-1 and TRBJ2-5, with a tentative D call TRBD2 (7 bases). V was cut by 3 bases and J by 5 bases, with 20 bases left in between. This CDR3 is 16 amino acids long. Per the germline V gene, CDR1 is SGHRS and CDR2 is YFSETQ. CDR3 DNA sequence: TGCGCCAGCAGCTCTGAATCGGGGGGCCCCCAGGAGACCCAGTACTTC. Amino acids: CASSSESGGPQETQYF.